This T cell receptor (beta chain) emerged from a study of blood T cell repertoires in COVID-19. Across the whole study: From the United States, Italy and Spain came samples of acute and convalescent COVID-19.

In the authors' methods: Amplification from reference gene primers served as the basis for estimated nucleated cell counts. The repertoire was sequenced with immunoSEQ multiplex PCR; TCRdb's copy has only in-frame clones and lacks some. The V and J calls and clone size are taken from that table; D and trimming were inferred from the DNA. The sample records around 75,000 clones, roughly 91% being singletons. CDR1 and CDR2 from the germline V gene are LNHDA and SQIVND (reference sequence). V shed 0 bases and J 9 bases; nucleotides not matched to a gene: 13. This CDR3 region has 18 residues. The genes are TRBV19 and TRBJ1-6; 8 bases agree with TRBD1. The source material was peripheral blood. The clonotype originates from a man aged 55 to 70 with acute or convalescent COVID-19. For the CDR3, the DNA is TGTGCCAGTAGTATAGATCAACCAGGACAGGGACGACGTTCACCCCTCCACTTT. This encodes CASSIDQPGQGRRSPLHF.